This record concerns one TCR beta chain sequence. Exclusion criteria comprised uncontrolled infection, other autoimmune disease, pregnancy or lactation. Germline assignment: CDR1 MGHDK and CDR2 SYGVNS. The CDR3 extends over 16 amino acids. Trimming left V 2 bases short and J 0 bases short, with 10 bases between. These data are taken from a study of T cells in Graves' hyperthyroidism and ophthalmopathy. RNA transcripts yielded amplified TCR beta CDR3 regions. First-round RT-PCR of the TCR CDR3 relied on the HTBI primer set. TCRdb used MiXCR to reprocess the multiplex PCR reads, holding one entry per CDR3 protein. The data hold 250,000 to 300,000 distinct CDR3 sequences, with approximately 17% observed a single time.

Sequencing used blood. The chain combines TRBV25-1 with TRBJ2-2; either TRBD1 or TRBD2 may supply D (5 bases each). The receptor comes from a woman aged 55-70 years with Graves' ophthalmopathy. As DNA, the CDR3 is TGTGCCAGCAGTGAAGGAGGACATGCGAACACCGGGGAGCTGTTTTTT. Translating gives CASSEGGHANTGELFF.